This TCR beta chain was sequenced for a study of T cell responses to AZD1222 COVID-19 vaccine. In the study overall: Pooling covered second doses at about 4 or about 12 weeks. Study-wide results and caveats: Reports say nearly half of spike-specific TCRs go after unmutated variant regions.

The germline CDR1 and CDR2 sequences are SGHRS and YFSETQ. The CDR3 runs 13 residues. V trimming: 4 bases; J trimming: 7 bases; junction bases outside the gene matches: 5. As regards this clone: What it binds is unknown.

Clones were sequenced by immunoSEQ multiplex PCR, and TCRdb holds only the in-frame ones, with some missing. Altogether about 100,000 clones are present, more than 80% being singletons, with the ten largest covering 5.5% to 8.5%. This sequence joins TRBV5-1 and TRBJ2-1; 7 positions match TRBD2. The TCR comes from an adult in good health. Sequencing used peripheral blood, obtained on day 0 of AZD1222 vaccination. In DNA, the CDR3 is TGCGCCAGCAGCACGGTAGCGGGTAATGAGCAGTTCTTC. Its translation is CASSTVAGNEQFF.